The following is a TCR beta chain sequence with its context. Its binding antigen is unknown. No quality values exist for individual bases; no much larger clone is one base distant. These data belong to a study of blood T cell repertoires in COVID-19 (dated by TCRdb to the early 2020s). Turning to the overall study: Samples covering the acute and convalescent phases of COVID-19 were provided by collaborators in the United States, Italy and Spain. The prospective study material was composed of cDNA or gDNA derived from T cells, B-cell-depleted T cells, or PBMCs. The dataset comprised deeply sampled blood TCRbeta repertoires from subjects exposed to, actively infected with, or recovered from COVID-19. The repertoires were released in a freely available public database intended as a resource for research on the immune response to SARS-CoV-2. Samples came from the ongoing ImmuneRACE study (first 160 participants) plus 1,254 subjects from 6 global collaborators. A de-identified subject ID, COVID-19 status, age in years and sex were almost always included in the sample metadata. Where HLA class I and class II types were available, the types were taken from metadata supplied by the sample provider, not from assay-based typing. Overall study outcomes, separate from this receptor: How much clinical and demographic metadata was included differed by source and by participant, and the metadata was provided uncurated.

The CDR3 measures 15 amino acids from cysteine to phenylalanine. CDR3 DNA only is kept here, 45 bases in frame from base 1. V has 4 bases trimmed and J has 2 bases trimmed; junction bases matching no gene number 7. The germline V gene supplies CDR1 SGDLS and CDR2 YYNGEE. A second Seattle source provided samples from volunteer blood donors who had recovered from COVID-19. Collaborating institutions collected whole blood in K2EDTA tubes following their own protocols. For TCRbeta analysis, collaborators shipped samples in one of three forms: frozen whole blood, isolated PBMCs, or DNA extracted from either of those sample types. TCRbeta CDR3 regions were amplified from genomic DNA by means of the immunoSEQ Assay, a bias-controlled multiplex PCR. Turning to the authors' computational methods: The number of nucleated cells in each sample was estimated by amplification of reference gene primers within the assay. Sequence reads were collapsed and filtered to measure the absolute abundance of every unique TCRbeta CDR3 rearrangement. Productive Simpson clonality was computed per sample as the square root of Simpson's diversity index over productive rearrangements. TCRdb carries this immuneACCESS record with in-frame sequences only. Its versions omit some clonotypes, under half of them owing to an unresolved V gene in the studies checked, with the rest unexplained. For V, J and clone size, that table is used; D and trimming come from the DNA. This sample gives 200,000 to 250,000 clones in total; 86% of them show up just once. Over 2% of the sample rests with the top ten.

The sample taken for sequencing was peripheral blood. Recombination linked TRBV9 to TRBJ2-3; 7 bases in the middle match TRBD2. The receptor was derived from a man aged 25 to 45 who had recovered from COVID-19. The DNA is as follows: TGTGCCAGCAGCTTCTCGGGGGGAATCACAGATACGCAGTATTTT. Its protein product is CASSFSGGITDTQYF.